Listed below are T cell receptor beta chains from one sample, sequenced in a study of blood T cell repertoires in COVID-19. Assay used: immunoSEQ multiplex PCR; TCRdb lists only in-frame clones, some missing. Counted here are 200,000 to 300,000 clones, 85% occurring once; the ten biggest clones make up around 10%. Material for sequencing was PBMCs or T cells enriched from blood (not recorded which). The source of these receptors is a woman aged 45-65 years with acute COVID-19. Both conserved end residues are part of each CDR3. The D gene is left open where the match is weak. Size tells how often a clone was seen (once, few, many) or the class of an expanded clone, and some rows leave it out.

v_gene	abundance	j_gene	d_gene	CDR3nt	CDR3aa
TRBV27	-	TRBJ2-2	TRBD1	TGTGCCAGCACCCCAGGACAGGGGGCTGACACCGGGGAGCTGTTTTTT	CASTPGQGADTGELFF
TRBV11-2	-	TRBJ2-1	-	TGTGCCAGCAGCTTTGTGTCGGGGGATGAGCAGTTCTTC	CASSFVSGDEQFF
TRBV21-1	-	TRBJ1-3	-	TGTGCCAGCAGCTACTGCCTTCAGGGTTATTGGTCTGGAAACACCATATATTTT	CASSYCLQGYWSGNTIYF
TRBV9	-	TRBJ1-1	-	TGTGCCAGCAGCCCCCAAGCGGTAGTCCCTGAAGCTTTCTTT	CASSPQAVVPEAFF
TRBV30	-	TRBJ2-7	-	TGTGCCTGGAGTGCCTTAGACAAGCCCTACGAGCAGTACTTC	CAWSALDKPYEQYF
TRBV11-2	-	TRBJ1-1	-	TGTGCCAGCAGCTTAGGGGGCGGGGGTTTGAACACTGAAGCTTTCTTT	CASSLGGGGLNTEAFF
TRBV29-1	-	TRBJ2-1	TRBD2	TGCAGCGTTGGGTCTAGCGGGGTCTCCTACAATGAGCAGTTCTTC	CSVGSSGVSYNEQFF
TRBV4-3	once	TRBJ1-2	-	TGCGCCAGCAGCCAAGATAGCTCCTCGGCCCGAGTCTATGGCTACACCTTC	CASSQDSSSARVYGYTF
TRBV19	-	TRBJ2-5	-	TGTGCCAGTAGTATGGAGGGACGGAACCAAGAGACCCAGTACTTC	CASSMEGRNQETQYF
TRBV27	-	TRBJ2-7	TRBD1	TGTGCCAGCAGGGGGACAGGGGGAACCTACGAGCAGTACTTC	CASRGTGGTYEQYF
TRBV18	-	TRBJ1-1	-	TGTGCCAGCTCACCACCGCGGGGGGCGAACACTGAAGCTTTCTTT	CASSPPRGANTEAFF
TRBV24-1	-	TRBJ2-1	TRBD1	TGTGCCACCAGTGATGGGACAGGGGGCAGGGGTGAGCAGTTCTTC	CATSDGTGGRGEQFF
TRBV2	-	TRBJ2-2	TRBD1	TGTGCCAGCGGGACAGGGCAATCCGGGGAGCTGTTTTTT	CASGTGQSGELFF
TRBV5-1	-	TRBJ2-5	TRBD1	TGCGCCAGCCGGCAGACAGGGGGTCCAGAGACCCAGTACTTC	CASRQTGGPETQYF
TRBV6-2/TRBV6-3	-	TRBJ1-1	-	TGTGCCAGCAGTGTCCCTCGATTAGGAACGGGAACTGAAGCTTTCTTT	CASSVPRLGTGTEAFF
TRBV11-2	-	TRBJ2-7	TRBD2	TGTGCCAGCAGCTTAGTTGCTGCCGGACTAGCAGGTTACGAGCAGTACTTC	CASSLVAAGLAGYEQYF
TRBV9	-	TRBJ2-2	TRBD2	TGTGCCAGCAGTTACCCCGGGACTAGTGTTACCGGGGAGCTGTTTTTT	CASSYPGTSVTGELFF
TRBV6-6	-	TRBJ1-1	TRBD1	TGTGCCAGCAGGGAATACAGGGGAAAGAACACTGAAGCTTTCTTT	CASREYRGKNTEAFF
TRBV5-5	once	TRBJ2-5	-	TGTGCCAGCAGCTATTCGGGGCAAGAGACCCAGTACTTC	CASSYSGQETQYF
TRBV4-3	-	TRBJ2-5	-	TGCGCCAGCAGCCGGGGGCAGGGCGCGGAGACCCAGTACTTC	CASSRGQGAETQYF
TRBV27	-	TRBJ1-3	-	TGTGCCAGCAGCCCGGGGTACTCTGGAAACACCATATATTTT	CASSPGYSGNTIYF
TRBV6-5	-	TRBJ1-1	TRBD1	TGTGCCAGCAGCCTCCAGGGGGCAGGAACTGAAGCTTTCTTT	CASSLQGAGTEAFF
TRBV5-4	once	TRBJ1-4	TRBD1	TGTGCCAGCAGCCCAGGGACAGGGGTTGGAAAACTGTTTTTT	CASSPGTGVGKLFF
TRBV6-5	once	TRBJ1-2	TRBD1	TGTGCCAGCAGTCGGACGGGACAGGCCGACTATGGCTACACCTTC	CASSRTGQADYGYTF
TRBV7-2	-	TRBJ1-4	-	TGTGCCAGCAGCTTAGATCGGGGGGCAGTTGAAAAACTGTTTTTT	CASSLDRGAVEKLFF
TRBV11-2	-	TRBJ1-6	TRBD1	TGTGCCAGCAGCTTAGTTTCCCCGGACAGGCGAGATTCACCCCTCCACTTT	CASSLVSPDRRDSPLHF
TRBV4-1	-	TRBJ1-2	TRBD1	TGCGCCAGCAGCCAAAGCCCTGGACAGGTTTCCTATGGCTACACCTTC	CASSQSPGQVSYGYTF
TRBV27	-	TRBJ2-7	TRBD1	TGTGCCAGCAGTTTCGTCGACAGGGTGAGCGAGCAGTACTTC	CASSFVDRVSEQYF
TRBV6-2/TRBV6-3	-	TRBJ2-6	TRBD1	TGTGCCAGCAGCCCCCGGGACAGGGCGCTATCTGGGGCCAACGTCCTGACTTTC	CASSPRDRALSGANVLTF
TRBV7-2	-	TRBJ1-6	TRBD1	TGTGCCAGCAGCTTATCTCAGGGGGCCAATTCACCCCTCCACTTT	CASSLSQGANSPLHF
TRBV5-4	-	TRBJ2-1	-	TGTGCCAGCAGCTTGGACTGGAGGGATGAGCAGTTCTTC	CASSLDWRDEQFF
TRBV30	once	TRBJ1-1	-	TGTGCCTGGACCGCTGGGGGCCCTGAAGCTTTCTTT	CAWTAGGPEAFF
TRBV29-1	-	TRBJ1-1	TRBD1	TGCAGCGTTGGGCCCCGGGACAGGGGTTTCACTGAAGCTTTCTTT	CSVGPRDRGFTEAFF
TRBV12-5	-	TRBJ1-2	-	TGTGCTAGCCTTCTGGACAGTTACGACTATGGCTACACCTTC	CASLLDSYDYGYTF
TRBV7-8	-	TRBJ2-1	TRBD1	TGTGCCAGCAGCCCCAGGGGGACCTACAATGAGCAGTTCTTC	CASSPRGTYNEQFF
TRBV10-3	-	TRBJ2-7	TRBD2	TGTGCCATCAAGGGGGGTAGCGGGGGGACGAACTACGAGCAGTACTTC	CAIKGGSGGTNYEQYF
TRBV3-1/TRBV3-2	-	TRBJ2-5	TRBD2	TGTGCCAGCAGCCACGGACCTGGGACTAGCGGGGGCCAAGAGACCCAGTACTTC	CASSHGPGTSGGQETQYF
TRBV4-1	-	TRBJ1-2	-	TGCGCCAGCAGCCGCTTGTCAGGGGCGTTAAACTATGGCTACACCTTC	CASSRLSGALNYGYTF
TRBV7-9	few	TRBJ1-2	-	TGTGCCAGCAGCTTAGAGGCGATGGGAGGCTATGGCTACACCTTC	CASSLEAMGGYGYTF
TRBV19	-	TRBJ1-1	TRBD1	TGTGCCAGTAGACCCGGGACAGGCCGGAACACTGAAGCTTTCTTT	CASRPGTGRNTEAFF
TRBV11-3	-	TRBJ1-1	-	TGTGCCAGCAGCTATACCAGGGGCACTGAAGCTTTCTTT	CASSYTRGTEAFF
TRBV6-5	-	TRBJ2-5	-	TGTGCCAGCAGCGAGAATAGAGAGACCCAGTACTTC	CASSENRETQYF
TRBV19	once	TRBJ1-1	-	TGTGCCAGTAAGTTGGGGCCCTTCAACACTGAAGCTTTCTTT	CASKLGPFNTEAFF
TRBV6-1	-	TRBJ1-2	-	TGTGCCAGCAGTGATATACAGGGCTCCTACTATGGCTACACCTTC	CASSDIQGSYYGYTF
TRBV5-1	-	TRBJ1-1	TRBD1	TGCGCCAGCAGCTTGGAGGGACAGGTGAACACTGAAGCTTTCTTT	CASSLEGQVNTEAFF
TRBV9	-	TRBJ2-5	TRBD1	TGTGCCAGCAGCATTGGACAGGGGAAGGAGACCCAGTACTTC	CASSIGQGKETQYF
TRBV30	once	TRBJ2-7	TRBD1	TGTGCCTGGAGCCCGGGACAGTCCTACGAGCAGTACTTC	CAWSPGQSYEQYF
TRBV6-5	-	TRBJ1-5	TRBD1	TGTGCCAGCAGTATTACAGGGGAACGCAATCAGCCCCAGCATTTT	CASSITGERNQPQHF
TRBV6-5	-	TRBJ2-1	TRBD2	TGTGCCAGCAGTTACTCGGGGACTAGCGGGGGGACTGAGCAGTTCTTC	CASSYSGTSGGTEQFF
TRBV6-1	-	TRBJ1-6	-	TGTGCCAGCAGTGAAGGCCAGGGGTCAGGGTGGGGTTCACCCCTCCACTTT	CASSEGQGSGWGSPLHF
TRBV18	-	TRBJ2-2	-	TGTGCCAGCTCATGGGACACCCGGAACACCGGGGAGCTGTTTTTT	CASSWDTRNTGELFF
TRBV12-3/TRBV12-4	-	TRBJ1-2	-	TGTGCCAGCATCCGAAGCGGGGTTTATGGCTACACCTTC	CASIRSGVYGYTF
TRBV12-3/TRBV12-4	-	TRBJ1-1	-	TGTGCCAGCAGTTTTAGACAGAACACTGAAGCTTTCTTT	CASSFRQNTEAFF
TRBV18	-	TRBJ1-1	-	TGTGCCAGCTCACCACCGAATAAGTGGGCCACTGAAGCTTTCTTT	CASSPPNKWATEAFF
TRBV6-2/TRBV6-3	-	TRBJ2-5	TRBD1	TGTGCCAGCAGTTACTCTAAGACAGGGTTTCAAGAGACCCAGTACTTC	CASSYSKTGFQETQYF
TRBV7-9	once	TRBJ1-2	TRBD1	TGTGCCAGCAGCCAAGGGGACAGTAATTATGGCTACACCTTC	CASSQGDSNYGYTF
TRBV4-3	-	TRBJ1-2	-	TGCGCCAGCAGCCAAGAGGCGGGGGCAGCTAACTATGGCTACACCTTC	CASSQEAGAANYGYTF
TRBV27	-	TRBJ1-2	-	TGTGCCAGCAGTCCGCGGGGGCTCGGAGGCTACACCTTC	CASSPRGLGGYTF